These 4 T cell receptor beta chains were all obtained from the same sample, sequenced in a study of T cell responses to AZD1222 COVID-19 vaccine. TCRdb's table, derived via immunoSEQ multiplex PCR, lists solely in-frame clones and lacks some. The sample yields about 120,000 clones, around 89% seen once. The sequencing used peripheral blood, collected on day 0 of AZD1222 vaccination. Receptor source: an adult in good health.

This rearrangement joins TRBV7-9 to TRBJ2-6; 8 bases match TRBD2. V gave up 8 bases and J gave up 2 bases; unmatched junction bases: 11. The CDR3 consists of 17 residues. Germline CDR1 and CDR2: SEHNR and FQNEAQ (reference sequence). CDR3 region: CASGASGSVAGANVLTF. CDR3 nucleotides: TGTGCCAGCGGGGCTAGCGGGTCCGTCGCTGGGGCCAACGTCCTGACTTTC.

The rearrangement uses TRBV7-2 and TRBJ2-7; no clear D. V shed 1 base and J shed 2 bases, with 12 bases lying between them. Per germline, CDR1 SGHTA and CDR2 FQGNSA. This CDR3 spans 15 amino acids. This CDR3 reads CASSLVTGGAYEQYF. DNA for the CDR3: TGTGCCAGCAGCTTAGTAACTGGTGGGGCCTACGAGCAGTACTTC.

This sequence joins TRBV23-1 and TRBJ2-7, with D possibly called TRBD1 or TRBD2 (5 bases each). TRBV23-1 is classed as an ORF, of uncertain function. Between the trimmed V and J ends, which lost 4 bases and 3 bases, there was a span of 19 bases. The CDR3 totals 16 residues. The CDR3 DNA reads TGCGCCAGCAGTCTCGACAAAGGGACCGTCCTCTACGAGCAGTACTTC. Its translation: CASSLDKGTVLYEQYF.

This clone showed up just once. The V call is TRBV9, the J call TRBJ1-2, with D possibly being TRBD1 (6 bases). CDR3 length: 14 residues. The V gene's germline CDR1 is SGDLS and CDR2 YYNGEE. V shed 4 bases and J shed 4 bases, with 14 bases lying between them. This chain's CDR3 is CASSPRGGAYGYTF. The CDR3 DNA sequence: TGTGCCAGCAGCCCCCGGGGGGGGGCCTATGGCTACACCTTC.